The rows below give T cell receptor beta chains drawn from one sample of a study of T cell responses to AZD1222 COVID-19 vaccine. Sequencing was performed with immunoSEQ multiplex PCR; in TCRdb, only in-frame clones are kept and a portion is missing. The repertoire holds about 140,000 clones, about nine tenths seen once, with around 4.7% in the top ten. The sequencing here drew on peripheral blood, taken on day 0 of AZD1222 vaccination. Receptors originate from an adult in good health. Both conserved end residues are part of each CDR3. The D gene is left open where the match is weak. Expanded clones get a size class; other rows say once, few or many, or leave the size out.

CASSLSGGPGNTIYF TGTGCCAGCAGTTTATCAGGGGGCCCTGGAAACACCATATATTTT . TRBJ1-3 TRBD1 TRBV27
CASRLPGTVYGYTF TGTGCCAGCAGGCTACCCGGGACAGTATATGGCTACACCTTC . TRBJ1-2 TRBD1 TRBV28
CASRRGETEAFF TGCGCCAGCCGGAGAGGGGAGACTGAAGCTTTCTTT . TRBJ1-1 . TRBV5-1
CASSFGSSGNTIYF TGTGCCAGCTCCTTCGGGTCATCTGGAAACACCATATATTTT . TRBJ1-3 . TRBV18
CASSLRSGGLYNSPLHF TGTGCCAGCAGCTTGCGATCGGGAGGGCTCTATAATTCACCCCTCCACTTT . TRBJ1-6 . TRBV5-6
CASSSPFPDTQYF TGTGCCAGCAGTTCCCCGTTCCCAGATACGCAGTATTTT . TRBJ2-3 . TRBV27
CASSGSNLAGGPGELFF TGTGCCAGCAGTGGGAGTAATCTAGCGGGAGGGCCCGGGGAGCTGTTTTTT . TRBJ2-2 TRBD2 TRBV6-1
CASRFRDMNTEAFF TGTGCCAGCCGCTTCAGAGATATGAACACTGAAGCTTTCTTT . TRBJ1-1 . TRBV7-8
CASTTGGVSNQPQHF TGTGCCAGCACCACCGGGGGGGTTAGCAATCAGCCCCAGCATTTT . TRBJ1-5 . TRBV5-6
CASSLADGRNNEKLFF TGCGCCAGCAGCTTGGCCGACGGAAGAAATAATGAAAAACTGTTTTTT . TRBJ1-4 . TRBV5-1
CAWRGQGISNSPLHF TGTGCCTGGAGGGGACAGGGAATTTCTAATTCACCCCTCCACTTT . TRBJ1-6 TRBD1 TRBV30
CASSLGLAGETQYF TGTGCCAGCAGCTTAGGACTAGCGGGAGAGACCCAGTACTTC . TRBJ2-5 TRBD2 TRBV11-3
CASSFYGLETPAFF TGTGCCAGCAGCTTTTATGGCTTAGAGACCCCAGCTTTCTTT . TRBJ1-1 . TRBV7-3
CASSPGTGDNSPLHF TGTGCCAGCTCACCGGGGACAGGGGACAATTCACCCCTCCACTTT . TRBJ1-6 TRBD1 TRBV18
CASSQVGGLNTEAFF TGCGCCAGCAGCCAAGTAGGGGGATTGAACACTGAAGCTTTCTTT . TRBJ1-1 . TRBV4-1
CASSQLSGSAEAFF TGCGCCAGCAGCCAACTATCGGGGTCCGCTGAAGCTTTCTTT once TRBJ1-1 . TRBV4-1
CASSRRGGSYNEQFF TGTGCCAGCAGCCGCCGGGGTGGCTCCTACAATGAGCAGTTCTTC . TRBJ2-1 . TRBV7-9
CASSPRQRPSNYGYTF TGTGCCAGCAGCCCGAGACAGCGACCTTCGAACTATGGCTACACCTTC . TRBJ1-2 . TRBV3-1/TRBV3-2
CATSRVGGAFDEQFF TGTGCCACCAGCAGAGTGGGGGGGGCCTTCGATGAGCAGTTCTTC . TRBJ2-1 . TRBV15
CASSSGRVATNEKLFF TGCGCCAGCAGCTCCGGAAGGGTGGCAACTAATGAAAAACTGTTTTTT . TRBJ1-4 . TRBV5-1
CASSGDRDSMNTEAFF TGTGCCAGCAGTGGAGACAGGGACTCCATGAACACTGAAGCTTTCTTT . TRBJ1-1 TRBD1 TRBV2
CASSQVPGQGDFEQFF TGTGCCAGCAGCCAGGTACCGGGACAGGGGGATTTTGAGCAGTTCTTC . TRBJ2-1 TRBD1 TRBV4-2
CASSPPDRGRGEAFF TGTGCCAGCTCACCCCCAGACAGGGGGCGTGGTGAAGCTTTCTTT . TRBJ1-1 TRBD1 TRBV18